The rows below give T cell receptor beta chains drawn from one sample of a study of post-analysis software for immune sequencing data. MiXCR, applied by TCRdb to the PCR reads, yields one record per CDR3 protein. The table includes approximately 690,000 distinct CDR3 sequences, 59% detected once. Material for sequencing was blood. All receptors come from a girl aged 2 to 9 with multiple sclerosis. The CDR3 runs from the conserved cysteine through the conserved F or W. A D gene is named only where the DNA matches it firmly. Size values are once, few and many counts, or a class for expanded clones, and some rows have none.

abundance,v_gene,j_gene,d_gene,CDR3nt,CDR3aa
.,TRBV6-2/TRBV6-3,TRBJ1-5,.,TGTGCCAGCACCCAAATGACAGGAATCAATCAGCCCCAGCATTTT,CASTQMTGINQPQHF
.,TRBV7-2,TRBJ1-1,TRBD1,TGTGCCAGCAGCTTAGACAGGGGACGGATGGCTTTCTTT,CASSLDRGRMAFF
.,TRBV13,TRBJ2-7,.,TGTGCCAGCAGCTTACCCAGCGATTCCTACGAGCAGTACTTC,CASSLPSDSYEQYF
.,TRBV29-1,TRBJ2-7,TRBD2,TGCAGCGTTGCCGGGGGGGCACACGAGCAGTACTTC,CSVAGGAHEQYF
many,TRBV4-1,TRBJ2-2,TRBD1,TGCGCCAGCAGCCAAGAGGGACAGGGTGACACCGGGGAGCTGTTTTTT,CASSQEGQGDTGELFF
few,TRBV3-1,TRBJ2-5,TRBD1,TGTGCCAGCAGCCAGGACAGGGGGAGGCAAGAGACCCAGTACTTC,CASSQDRGRQETQYF
.,TRBV19,TRBJ2-1,TRBD2,TGTGCCAGCGGCCGTAGCGGGGGGAGGTACAATGAGCAGTTCTTC,CASGRSGGRYNEQFF
.,TRBV12-3/TRBV12-4,TRBJ1-2,.,TGTGCCAGCAGTTCACAGGGAACTAACTATGGCTACACCTTC,CASSSQGTNYGYTF
.,TRBV2,TRBJ2-2,.,TGTGCCAGCAGTGAAGTGGGGTCCGGGGAGCTGTTTTTT,CASSEVGSGELFF
few,TRBV7-9,TRBJ1-2,.,TGTGCCAGCAGCTTACATCCAGCTACTAACTATGGCTACACCTTC,CASSLHPATNYGYTF
.,TRBV11-2,TRBJ2-5,.,TGTGCCAGCAGCCCCGGAGTTGGGGAGACCCAGTACTTC,CASSPGVGETQYF
.,TRBV6-1,TRBJ2-1,.,TGTGCCAGCAGGTGGGCAGGGGTCTACAATGAGCAGTTCTTC,CASRWAGVYNEQFF
.,TRBV7-9,TRBJ1-6,.,TGTGCCAGCAGCTTAGCGGCCGGCAGCTCCTATAATTCACCCCTCCACTTT,CASSLAAGSSYNSPLHF
.,TRBV6-5,TRBJ1-2,TRBD1,TGTGCCAGCACCTCAAGGACAGGCCTCTCCTATGGCTACACCTTC,CASTSRTGLSYGYTF
many,TRBV29-1,TRBJ2-6,.,TGCAGCGTTGATTCTGGGGCCAACGTCCTGACTTTC,CSVDSGANVLTF
.,TRBV28,TRBJ2-7,.,TGTGCCAGCAGTCTCCCTACAGCAGGCTCCTACGAGCAGTACTTC,CASSLPTAGSYEQYF
few,TRBV6-6,TRBJ2-5,.,TGTGCCAGCAGTGGCAACAGGTTCGGAGAGACCCAGTACTTC,CASSGNRFGETQYF
.,TRBV20-1,TRBJ2-7,TRBD1,TGCAGTGCTAGGAGGGGGACAGGTGGGTCCTACGAGCAGTACTTC,CSARRGTGGSYEQYF
.,TRBV12-3/TRBV12-4,TRBJ1-2,TRBD1,TGTGCCAGCGGCATGACAGGGGGAAACTATGGCTACACCTTC,CASGMTGGNYGYTF
.,TRBV10-3,TRBJ2-7,TRBD2,TGTGCCATCAGTGAGTCGGGGGGGACCTCCTACGAGCAGTACTTC,CAISESGGTSYEQYF
few,TRBV6-2/TRBV6-3,TRBJ1-5,.,TGTGCCAGCAGGGATAGCAATCAGCCCCAGCATTTT,CASRDSNQPQHF
.,TRBV20-1,TRBJ2-3,TRBD2,TGCAGTGCTAGCTCTAGCGGGGCCTACTCAGATACGCAGTATTTT,CSASSSGAYSDTQYF
once,TRBV7-2,TRBJ2-3,.,TGTGCCAGCACCCCCTTGGGTTTCGGGGGCACAGATACGCAGTATTTT,CASTPLGFGGTDTQYF
few,TRBV12-3/TRBV12-4,TRBJ2-3,TRBD2,TGTGCCAGCAGTTTACTAGCGGGGGACCGCACAGATACGCAGTATTTT,CASSLLAGDRTDTQYF
once,TRBV7-9,TRBJ2-7,TRBD2,TGTGCCAGCAGCGAGGGACTAGCGCGCGAGCAGTACTTC,CASSEGLAREQYF
.,TRBV2,TRBJ2-7,.,TGTGCCAGCAGTGAGGGGAAGGTCTACGAGCAGTACTTC,CASSEGKVYEQYF
once,TRBV12-3/TRBV12-4,TRBJ2-1,TRBD2,TGTGCCAGCAGGACTACCTTCGGGACTAGCGCGGACAATGAGCAGTTCTTC,CASRTTFGTSADNEQFF
few,TRBV29-1,TRBJ2-1,.,TGCAGCGCCCCCCGCGGGTTGTCTGACAATGAGCAGTTCTTC,CSAPRGLSDNEQFF
.,TRBV29-1,TRBJ2-7,.,TGCAGCGTTGAAGTGCTTGGCAGGGACTACGAGCAGTACTTC,CSVEVLGRDYEQYF
.,TRBV12-3/TRBV12-4,TRBJ2-1,.,TGTGCCAGCAGTTTAGCGTTAAAGGCTCCCGATGAGCAGTTCTTC,CASSLALKAPDEQFF
.,TRBV6-5,TRBJ1-2,.,TGTGCCAGCAGCCCGGGTAGACAGGACAACTATGGCTACACCTTC,CASSPGRQDNYGYTF
.,TRBV7-3,TRBJ1-2,TRBD1,TGTGCCAGCAGCTTAAGGGGACAGGGTAGCGGCTACACCTTC,CASSLRGQGSGYTF
.,TRBV5-6,TRBJ2-7,.,TGTGCCAGCAGCCCACTGGGGCTGATCTACGAGCAGTACTTC,CASSPLGLIYEQYF
few,TRBV14,TRBJ2-1,.,TGTGCCAGCAGCCAAGGGGTGACAGGTACGGATGAGCAGTTCTTC,CASSQGVTGTDEQFF
few,TRBV5-4,TRBJ2-3,.,TGTGCCAGCAGCCCGCCGACACGCACAGATACGCAGTATTTT,CASSPPTRTDTQYF
.,TRBV12-3/TRBV12-4,TRBJ2-3,.,TGTGCCAGCAGCCCCAGCACCCGAGATACGCAGTATTTT,CASSPSTRDTQYF
.,TRBV10-2,TRBJ2-7,.,TGCGCCAGCAGTGAGGCCAGGGTGCGCTACGAGCAGTACTTC,CASSEARVRYEQYF
.,TRBV29-1,TRBJ2-1,TRBD2,TGCAGCGTTGAAGCGGGGGGGGCCGGATATGAGCAGTTCTTC,CSVEAGGAGYEQFF
.,TRBV20-1,TRBJ1-4,TRBD1,TGCAGTGCTAGTCCCCGGGGACAGGCCCATGAAAAACTGTTTTTT,CSASPRGQAHEKLFF
.,TRBV6-1,TRBJ2-5,.,TGTGCCAGCAGGCGGACTGTTCAAGAGACCCAGTACTTC,CASRRTVQETQYF
once,TRBV7-2,TRBJ2-1,.,TGTGCCAGCAGCTTAAGGGGACCACGGCAGTTCTTC,CASSLRGPRQFF
.,TRBV11-1,TRBJ2-5,TRBD1,TGTGCCAGCAGCTCGGGACAGGCAGAGACCCAGTACTTC,CASSSGQAETQYF
.,TRBV7-9,TRBJ2-1,TRBD1,TGTGCCAGCAGCCGTCCGGGACAGGGTAGCCATGAGCAGTTCTTC,CASSRPGQGSHEQFF
few,TRBV24-1,TRBJ2-5,.,TGTGCCACCAGTGCCTCTCAGGCGGGGGCAGAGACCCAGTACTTC,CATSASQAGAETQYF
.,TRBV12-3/TRBV12-4,TRBJ1-1,.,TGTGCCAGCAGTTTAGCGATGGGGGGCGCGACTGAAGCTTTCTTT,CASSLAMGGATEAFF
.,TRBV12-5,TRBJ1-2,TRBD1,TGTGCTAGTGGCCGTGGAGGACAGGCCAGCCTCTATGGCTACACCTTC,CASGRGGQASLYGYTF